These T cell receptor beta chains were read from a single sample in a study of cytomegalovirus exposure and HLA in healthy donors. The repertoire was sequenced with immunoSEQ multiplex PCR; TCRdb's copy has only in-frame clones and lacks some. The sample yields fewer than 70,000 clones, roughly four fifths seen once. The specimen was PBMCs. The receptors were gathered from a woman in her sixties in good health and CMV-seropositive. The CDR3 runs from the conserved cysteine through the conserved F or W. The D gene is left open where the match is weak. Clone size is given for some rows only: seen once, a few or many times, or a class if the clone is expanded.

>TRBV2|.|.|TRBJ2-3
CASSAAGTDTQYF
TGTGCCAGCAGTGCGGCGGGCACAGATACGCAGTATTTT
>TRBV14|.|few|TRBJ1-1
CASSHGVPEAFF
TGTGCCAGCAGCCACGGGGTTCCCGAAGCTTTCTTT
>TRBV7-8|.|.|TRBJ1-1
CASSSRDPGHLNTEAFF
TGTGCCAGCAGCTCGAGGGATCCGGGACACCTGAACACTGAAGCTTTCTTT
>TRBV7-7|TRBD1|once|TRBJ2-1
CASSLGQGQGGSYNEQFF
TGTGCTAGCAGCTTAGGCCAGGGACAGGGAGGGTCCTACAATGAGCAGTTCTTC
>TRBV6-6|.|.|TRBJ2-1
CASRSGLRFSYNEQFF
TGTGCCAGCAGGTCGGGACTCAGGTTCTCCTACAATGAGCAGTTCTTC
>TRBV30|.|.|TRBJ2-3
CAWRQGQGTDTQYF
TGTGCCTGGAGACAGGGTCAAGGCACAGATACGCAGTATTTT
>TRBV27|.|.|TRBJ1-4
CASSQRMSTAASGEKLFF
TGTGCCAGCAGCCAGAGGATGTCTACGGCCGCCTCGGGGGAAAAACTGTTTTTT
>TRBV2|.|.|TRBJ2-3
CASSDQAGPLTDTQYF
TGTGCCAGCAGTGATCAGGCAGGTCCCCTCACAGATACGCAGTATTTT
>TRBV19|.|.|TRBJ1-1
CASSIGRYGTEAFF
TGTGCCAGTAGTATAGGGAGGTACGGCACTGAAGCTTTCTTT
>TRBV12-5|.|few|TRBJ1-6
CASGLVASSSYNSPLHF
TGTGCTAGTGGTTTGGTAGCCTCTAGCTCCTATAATTCACCCCTCCACTTT
>TRBV10-3|TRBD2|.|TRBJ2-1
CAISEGLAGGYNEQFF
TGTGCCATCAGTGAGGGACTAGCGGGAGGTTACAATGAGCAGTTCTTC
>TRBV5-6|.|.|TRBJ1-2
CASSLGQGPYGYTF
TGTGCCAGCAGCTTGGGGCAGGGCCCCTATGGCTACACCTTC
>TRBV19|TRBD1|.|TRBJ1-5
CASSTTGDGQPQHF
TGTGCCAGTAGTACAACAGGGGACGGGCAGCCCCAGCATTTT
>TRBV7-9|.|.|TRBJ1-2
CASSLGGLGGYTF
TGTGCCAGCAGCTTAGGAGGGCTTGGTGGCTACACCTTC
>TRBV4-1|.|.|TRBJ2-7
CASSQDPWPLSEQYF
TGCGCCAGCAGCCAAGACCCCTGGCCTCTCTCCGAGCAGTACTTC
>TRBV18|.|.|TRBJ2-5
CASSRSAGYQETQYF
TGTGCCAGCTCACGCTCCGCGGGATACCAAGAGACCCAGTACTTC
>TRBV30|TRBD2|.|TRBJ2-7
CAWRLAGGRYEQYF
TGTGCCTGGAGACTAGCGGGAGGGAGGTACGAGCAGTACTTC
>TRBV5-6|.|.|TRBJ1-5
CASSQFDRPYSNQPQHF
TGTGCCAGCAGCCAATTTGACAGACCCTATAGCAATCAGCCCCAGCATTTT
>TRBV27|TRBD1|.|TRBJ1-4
CASSPRGTNEKLFF
TGTGCCAGCAGCCCCAGGGGGACTAATGAAAAACTGTTTTTT
>TRBV5-4|.|.|TRBJ2-3
CASSQGGATDTQYF
TGTGCCAGCAGCCAGGGGGGAGCCACAGATACGCAGTATTTT
>TRBV9|.|.|TRBJ2-1
CASSIGTFEQFF
TGTGCCAGCAGCATCGGGACTTTTGAGCAGTTCTTC
>TRBV5-6|.|.|TRBJ1-6
CASSRGQLYNSPLHF
TGTGCCAGCAGTCGTGGACAGCTCTATAATTCACCCCTCCACTTT
>TRBV27|.|.|TRBJ2-1
CASSYSNEQFF
TGTGCCAGCAGTTACAGTAATGAGCAGTTCTTC
>TRBV30|.|.|TRBJ2-3
CAWSARRLGHTDTQYF
TGTGCCTGGAGTGCCCGACGTCTGGGGCACACAGATACGCAGTATTTT
>TRBV5-1|TRBD2|few|TRBJ2-1
CASSSSAGAVNEQFF
TGCGCCAGCAGCTCCTCAGCGGGAGCCGTCAATGAGCAGTTCTTC
>TRBV20-1|.|.|TRBJ1-2
CSAWGGYGYTF
TGCAGTGCCTGGGGGGGGTATGGCTACACCTTC
>TRBV6-1|TRBD1|.|TRBJ2-2
CAGRQGESVTGELFF
TGTGCCGGTAGACAGGGAGAGTCGGTCACCGGGGAGCTGTTTTTT
>TRBV10-3|TRBD2|.|TRBJ2-1
CAISPSGSNEQFF
TGTGCCATCAGTCCTAGCGGGAGCAATGAGCAGTTCTTC
>TRBV7-8|.|.|TRBJ1-1
CASSSAGEAFF
TGTGCCAGCAGCTCCGCGGGTGAAGCTTTCTTT
>TRBV6-5|TRBD2|.|TRBJ2-1
CASSYLSGGLGDEQFF
TGTGCCAGCAGTTACCTTAGCGGGGGACTCGGGGATGAGCAGTTCTTC
>TRBV19|TRBD1|.|TRBJ1-3
CASSQDRVAGNTIYF
TGTGCCAGTAGTCAAGACAGGGTGGCTGGAAACACCATATATTTT
>TRBV13|TRBD2|.|TRBJ2-5
CASSRPRGGRQETQYF
TGTGCCAGCAGCCGTCCCCGGGGGGGCCGCCAAGAGACCCAGTACTTC
>TRBV18|.|.|TRBJ2-7
CASSPPSASSSYEQYF
TGTGCCAGCTCACCACCGTCTGCGTCTAGCTCCTACGAGCAGTACTTC
>TRBV19|.|.|TRBJ1-2
CASSIPRGRGYTF
TGTGCCAGTAGTATCCCCAGGGGCCGAGGCTACACCTTC
>TRBV13|.|.|TRBJ2-3
CASSLASTDTQYF
TGTGCCAGCAGCTTAGCAAGCACAGATACGCAGTATTTT
>TRBV5-1|TRBD2|.|TRBJ2-3
CASRVGLAVSTDTQYF
TGCGCCAGCAGGGTAGGACTAGCGGTGTCCACAGATACGCAGTATTTT
>TRBV6-5|.|.|TRBJ1-2
CASTVAGFNGYTF
TGTGCCAGCACCGTAGCAGGGTTCAATGGCTACACCTTC
>TRBV18|TRBD1|.|TRBJ1-4
CASSPPDRVGEKLFF
TGTGCCAGCTCACCCCCTGACAGGGTAGGAGAAAAACTGTTTTTT
>TRBV7-2|.|.|TRBJ1-3
CASSIQQGVGNTIYF
TGTGCCAGCAGCATCCAACAGGGAGTCGGAAACACCATATATTTT
>TRBV2|.|.|TRBJ2-4
CASSASILGLAKNIQYF
TGTGCCAGCAGTGCATCGATACTAGGCCTAGCCAAAAACATTCAGTACTTC
>TRBV30|TRBD2|.|TRBJ2-7
CAWSTRGGIEQYF
TGTGCCTGGAGTACACGGGGAGGGATCGAGCAGTACTTC
>TRBV7-3|.|.|TRBJ1-6
CASSLAPSTNSPLHF
TGTGCCAGCAGCTTAGCGCCATCAACCAATTCACCCCTCCACTTT
>TRBV10-2|TRBD1|.|TRBJ1-1
CASSGTRGQGTEAFF
TGCGCCAGCAGTGGGACCAGGGGGCAGGGCACTGAAGCTTTCTTT
>TRBV18|TRBD2|.|TRBJ2-1
CASSPKLAGDNEQFF
TGTGCCAGCTCACCAAAACTAGCGGGGGACAATGAGCAGTTCTTC
>TRBV10-1|TRBD2|.|TRBJ2-4
CNTAGGGNIQYF
TGCAACACCGCGGGGGGCGGAAACATTCAGTACTTC
>TRBV11-2|.|.|TRBJ1-4
CASSLLRAGKLFF
TGTGCCAGCAGCTTACTCAGGGCTGGAAAACTGTTTTTT